The next 10 T cell receptor beta chains were all read from a single sample in a study of cytomegalovirus exposure and HLA in healthy donors. This PCR relied on a set of 60 Vbeta primers and 13 Jbeta primers. TCRdb's copy holds only in-frame clones and misses some; the assay was immunoSEQ multiplex PCR. The sample lists approximately 120,000 clones, 60% to 80% occurring once. The sequenced sample consisted of PBMCs. The receptors stem from a woman aged 45-65 years in good health and CMV-seronegative.

This clone occurred once. The chain carries TRBV30 and TRBJ2-1, with D unclear. This CDR3 has 12 residues. Looked up from germline, CDR1 is GTSNPN and CDR2 is SVGIG (reference sequence). Trimming took off 1 base at V and 10 bases at J, with 11 bases between the two ends. The CDR3 sequence: CAWSGVAQEQFF. The CDR3 region has the DNA TGTGCCTGGAGTGGAGTAGCTCAAGAGCAGTTCTTC.

To note about this clone: Other DNA sequences in this specimen translate into the identical CDR3. The chain recombines TRBV7-2 with TRBJ1-1; 9 bases align to TRBD1. V lost 4 bases, J lost 4 bases, and 19 bases stayed unmatched. Germline loops: CDR1 SGHTA, CDR2 FQGNSA. The CDR3 runs 19 residues. The CDR3 region is CASSSTLADRGLWSTEAFF. The DNA of the CDR3 is TGTGCCAGCAGCTCCACCTTAGCGGACAGGGGTTTGTGGAGCACTGAAGCTTTCTTT.

The V gene is TRBV18, the J gene TRBJ1-5, with D tentatively TRBD1 (6 bases). The length of the CDR3 is 15 residues. Germline loops: CDR1 KGHSH, CDR2 LQKENI. Trimming removed 3 bases from V and 5 bases from J, with 14 bases in between. The CDR3 loop is CASSPEGEIHQPQHF. In DNA form, the CDR3 reads TGTGCCAGCTCACCCGAGGGGGAAATTCATCAGCCCCAGCATTTT. Variable domain in full (rest from reference TRBV18 and TRBJ1-5): NAGVMQNPRHLVRRRGQEARLRCSPMKGHSHVYWYRQLPEEGLKFMVYLQKENIIDESGMPKERFSAEFPKEGPSILRIQQVVRGDSAAYFCASSPEGEIHQPQHFGDGTRLSIL.

This chain links TRBV28 with TRBJ1-2; no clear D gene. The V gene lost 8 bases and the J gene lost 5 bases, with 18 bases spanning the gap. The CDR3 length is 14 residues. Germline CDR1 and CDR2: MDHEN and SYDVKM. The CDR3 loop is CASRGLNLSYGYTF. The DNA of the CDR3 is TGTGCCAGCCGAGGACTCAACCTCTCATATGGCTACACCTTC.

This sequence joins TRBV28 and TRBJ1-1; perhaps TRBD1 as D (5 bases). V dropped 9 bases and J dropped 4 bases, with 15 bases sitting between them. The CDR3 totals 13 residues. From germline, CDR1 is MDHEN and CDR2 SYDVKM. As DNA, the CDR3 is TGTGCCAGTCACCCCCCAGGGATCACTGAAGCTTTCTTT. As protein: CASHPPGITEAFF.

The rearrangement uses TRBV10-3 and TRBJ1-1, with 8 bases lining up with TRBD1. The CDR3 is 14 amino acids. Germline V gives CDR1 ENHRY, CDR2 SYGVKD. V was pared by 4 bases and J by 0 bases, with 1 base of the junction left unmatched. In DNA form, the CDR3 reads TGTGCCATCAGTGGGACAGGGTTGAACACTGAAGCTTTCTTT. Residues: CAISGTGLNTEAFF.

This clone has just a few counts. J is TRBJ2-2 and V is TRBV11-2; 7 bases map to TRBD2. Germline V gene data show CDR1 as SGHAT and CDR2 as FQNNGV. With V trimmed by 5 bases and J by 5 bases, 8 bases remained unmatched. CDR3 length: 15 residues. CDR3 bases: TGTGCCAGCAGCCCGCCCGGGGGGTGGACCGGGGAGCTGTTTTTT. It codes for CASSPPGGWTGELFF. The whole variable domain, filled in from reference TRBV11-2 and TRBJ2-2, reads EAGVAQSPRYKIIEKRQSVAFWCNPISGHATLYWYQQILGQGPKLLIQFQNNGVVDDSQLPKDRFSAERLKGVDSTLKIQPAKLEDSAVYLCASSPPGGWTGELFFGEGSRLTVL.

This clone came up a few times. The chain combines TRBV19 with TRBJ1-2; 11 bases fit TRBD1. V gave up 3 bases and J gave up 4 bases; unmatched junction bases: 1. The CDR3 is made up of 14 amino acids. In germline, CDR1 is LNHDA, CDR2 SQIVND (reference sequence). CDR3 residues: CASSIGTGGYGYTF. CDR3 bases: TGTGCCAGTAGTATCGGGACAGGGGGCTATGGCTACACCTTC. The full variable domain, with the rest looked up from reference TRBV19 and TRBJ1-2, is DGGITQSPKYLFRKEGQNVTLSCEQNLNHDAMYWYRQDPGQGLRLIYYSQIVNDFQKGDIAEGYSVSREKKESFPLTVTSAQKNPTAFYLCASSIGTGGYGYTFGSGTRLTVV.

This chain uses TRBV7-9 with TRBJ2-3; 9 positions match TRBD2. This CDR3 is built from 15 residues. With V trimmed by 2 bases and J by 1 base, 1 base remained unmatched. Germline CDR1 and CDR2: SEHNR and FQNEAQ (reference sequence). CDR3 in DNA: TGTGCCAGCAGCTTAATAGCGGGGGGCACAGATACGCAGTATTTT. Translation gives CASSLIAGGTDTQYF. The whole variable domain, remainder taken from reference TRBV7-9 and TRBJ2-3, is DTGVSQNPRHKITKRGQNVTFRCDPISEHNRLYWYRQTLGQGPEFLTYFQNEAQLEKSRLLSDRFSAERPKGSFSTLEIQRTEQGDSAMYLCASSLIAGGTDTQYFGPGTRLTVL.

The J gene is TRBJ2-7, the V gene TRBV2; D unclear. CDR1 SNHLY and CDR2 FYNNEI come from the germline V gene. The germline V and J ends were trimmed by 5 bases and 3 bases, with 14 bases remaining between them. This CDR3 spans 14 amino acids. DNA for the CDR3: TGTGCCAGCAGTTCGGATGAGACTTACTACGAGCAGTACTTC. It yields the protein CASSSDETYYEQYF.